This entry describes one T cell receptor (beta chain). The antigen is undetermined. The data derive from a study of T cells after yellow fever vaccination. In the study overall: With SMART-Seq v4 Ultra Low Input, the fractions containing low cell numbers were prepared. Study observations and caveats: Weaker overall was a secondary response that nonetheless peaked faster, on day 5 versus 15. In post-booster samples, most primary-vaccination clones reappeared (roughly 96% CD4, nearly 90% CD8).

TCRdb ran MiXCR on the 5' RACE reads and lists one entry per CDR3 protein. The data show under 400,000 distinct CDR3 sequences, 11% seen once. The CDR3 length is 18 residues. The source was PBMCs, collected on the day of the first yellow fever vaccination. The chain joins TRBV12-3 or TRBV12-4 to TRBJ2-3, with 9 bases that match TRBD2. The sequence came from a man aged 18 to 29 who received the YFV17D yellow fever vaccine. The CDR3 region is CTFSLGRRGGGATDTQYF. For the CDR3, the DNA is TGTACCTTCAGTTTGGGAAGACGGGGCGGGGGGGCCACAGATACGCAGTATTTT.